This T cell receptor (beta chain) was documented in a study of beta chain features in type 1 diabetes. Study information: There was similarity between patients and healthy donors in age, gender and cell yields. Study-level findings and limits: In every one of the four CD4+ subsets, TCRB CDR3s were moderately but significantly shorter in Type 1 diabetes patients.

Germline values: CDR1 MDHEN, CDR2 SYDVKM. CDR3 length: 15 amino acids. V was trimmed by 1 base and J by 5 bases, leaving 12 bases between them. This clone was detected only a few times. Its antigen is currently unknown. All of the isolated RNA was reverse transcribed, so expressed TCRB transcripts were sequenced. Measured with immunoSEQ multiplex PCR; TCRdb has only the in-frame clones, and not every one. The sample holds roughly 160,000 clones; about 9% are singletons and the top ten take about 0.5%. This sequence was found in a woman in her late teens or twenties with type 1 diabetes. Sequencing was performed on central memory CD4+ T cells from blood. The chain has TRBV28 and TRBJ2-1; D might be TRBD2 (5 bases). Written as DNA, the CDR3 is TGTGCCAGCAGTTTATCTCCGGGATTAGACAATGAGCAGTTCTTC. It yields the protein CASSLSPGLDNEQFF.